A selection of T cell receptor beta chains follows, all from one sample in a study of OX40 agonist ivuxolimab in advanced cancers. Method: immunoSEQ multiplex PCR; TCRdb's copy keeps in-frame clones and lacks some. The repertoire includes about 82,000 clones, about 86% of them detected once, and 6.5% sits in the top ten. The specimen comprised CD4+ or CD8+ T cells sorted from blood, sampled in a trial of the OX40 agonist ivuxolimab. Receptor source: an adult with an advanced solid tumor such as melanoma, head and neck, liver or kidney cancer. The CDR3 runs from the conserved cysteine through the conserved F or W. The D gene is left open where the match is weak. Not every row has a clone size; where given, it reads once, few, many or a size class.

CDR3 protein	CDR3 DNA	clone size	D gene	J gene	V gene
CASSPGDRALYGYTF	TGTGCCAGCTCACCAGGGGACAGGGCGCTCTATGGCTACACCTTC	-	TRBD1	TRBJ1-2	TRBV18
CASSPPELAGNTGELFF	TGTGCCAGCTCACCACCGGAGCTAGCGGGAAACACCGGGGAGCTGTTTTTT	-	TRBD2	TRBJ2-2	TRBV18
CASSLVGSEQFF	TGTGCCAGCAGCTTGGTCGGGTCTGAGCAGTTCTTC	-	-	TRBJ2-1	TRBV5-4
CSVVAWTGNTEAFF	TGCAGCGTCGTCGCCTGGACGGGGAACACTGAAGCTTTCTTT	-	-	TRBJ1-1	TRBV29-1
CASSPRDSKEAFF	TGTGCCAGCAGTCCACGGGACAGCAAGGAAGCTTTCTTT	-	TRBD1	TRBJ1-1	TRBV6-1
CASDTGGGYGYTF	TGTGCCAGCGACACAGGGGGCGGGTATGGCTACACCTTC	-	TRBD1	TRBJ1-2	TRBV5-6
CASTQAQGSMGAFF	TGTGCCAGTACCCAGGCACAGGGGAGTATGGGAGCTTTCTTT	once	TRBD1	TRBJ1-1	TRBV19
CASSLQGSYEQYF	TGTGCCAGCAGCCTTCAGGGCTCCTACGAGCAGTACTTC	-	-	TRBJ2-7	TRBV21-1
CASSLKAGNQPQHF	TGTGCCAGCAGCTTAAAGGCCGGCAATCAGCCCCAGCATTTT	few	-	TRBJ1-5	TRBV7-2
CASSLGTSGTEQFF	TGTGCCAGCTCACTCGGGACTAGCGGGACCGAGCAGTTCTTC	once	TRBD2	TRBJ2-1	TRBV18
CASSGGRGSPNQPQHF	TGTGCCAGCAGTGGGGGCAGGGGCTCCCCCAATCAGCCCCAGCATTTT	-	-	TRBJ1-5	TRBV6-1
CASSGNSNQPQHF	TGTGCCAGCAGTGGGAATAGCAATCAGCCCCAGCATTTT	few	-	TRBJ1-5	TRBV6-1
CASRNTGAAYGYTF	TGTGCCAGCAGAAATACAGGGGCAGCCTATGGCTACACCTTC	-	TRBD1	TRBJ1-2	TRBV25-1
CASSVGRVSPLHF	TGTGCCAGCAGCGTAGGACGGGTTTCACCCCTCCACTTT	-	-	TRBJ1-6	TRBV9
CASSQGTGGYEQYF	TGTGCCAGCAGTCAAGGGACAGGGGGCTACGAGCAGTACTTC	-	TRBD1	TRBJ2-7	TRBV6-6
CASSKPCGFSRTGELFF	TGTGCCAGCAGCAAACCTTGCGGCTTTAGTAGGACCGGGGAGCTGTTTTTT	-	-	TRBJ2-2	TRBV21-1
CASSLGRGRSSYNEQFF	TGCGCCAGCAGCTTGGGCAGGGGACGGAGCTCCTACAATGAGCAGTTCTTC	-	-	TRBJ2-1	TRBV5-1
CASSSGLPPSNEQFF	TGTGCCAGCAGTTCCGGACTCCCTCCCTCAAATGAGCAGTTCTTC	-	-	TRBJ2-1	TRBV6-6
CASSDPPRGYYGYTF	TGTGCCAGCAGTGACCCCCCTCGAGGGTACTATGGCTACACCTTC	-	-	TRBJ1-2	TRBV6-1
CASSPLGGGETQYF	TGTGCCAGCAGCCCCCTGGGAGGGGGAGAGACCCAGTACTTC	-	-	TRBJ2-5	TRBV7-9
CASSSQTGETEAFF	TGTGCCAGCAGCTCCCAGACAGGGGAGACTGAAGCTTTCTTT	-	TRBD1	TRBJ1-1	TRBV7-6
CASSKTADYGYTF	TGTGCCAGCAGTAAGACGGCAGACTATGGCTACACCTTC	-	-	TRBJ1-2	TRBV6-5
CASSEAFGRGKETQYF	TGTGCCAGCAGTGAAGCCTTCGGTCGGGGAAAAGAGACCCAGTACTTC	-	-	TRBJ2-5	TRBV6-1
CASSRAVQGVRGYTF	TGTGCCAGCAGTCGCGCAGTACAGGGGGTTAGAGGCTACACCTTC	-	TRBD1	TRBJ1-2	TRBV6-1
CASSDRFLNGYTF	TGTGCCAGCAGTGACAGATTCCTTAATGGCTACACCTTC	-	-	TRBJ1-2	TRBV2
CASSVQGRNTEAFF	TGTGCCAGCAGCGTACAGGGTCGGAACACTGAAGCTTTCTTT	-	-	TRBJ1-1	TRBV7-8
CASSVATASGRWRRGTDTQYF	TGTGCCAGCAGCGTAGCTACGGCTAGCGGGAGATGGAGGAGGGGCACAGATACGCAGTATTTT	-	TRBD2	TRBJ2-3	TRBV9
CASSLHTDTQYF	TGTGCCAGCAGTTTACATACAGATACGCAGTATTTT	few	-	TRBJ2-3	TRBV7-3
CASSQDLPGTDTQYF	TGTGCCAGCAGCCAAGATCTCCCTGGCACAGATACGCAGTATTTT	-	-	TRBJ2-3	TRBV14
CASSLPWTGRNTEAFF	TGTGCCAGCAGCTTACCTTGGACAGGGAGGAACACTGAAGCTTTCTTT	-	TRBD1	TRBJ1-1	TRBV7-6
CASSLGHNTGELFF	TGTGCTAGCAGCTTAGGCCATAACACCGGGGAGCTGTTTTTT	-	-	TRBJ2-2	TRBV7-7
CASSAGVSQETQYF	TGTGCCAGCAGTGCGGGAGTTTCCCAAGAGACCCAGTACTTC	-	TRBD2	TRBJ2-5	TRBV5-4
CSGTLSSYNEQFF	TGCAGCGGAACACTAAGCTCCTACAATGAGCAGTTCTTC	-	-	TRBJ2-1	TRBV29-1
CASSLVNTEAFF	TGTGCCAGCAGCTTGGTGAACACTGAAGCTTTCTTT	-	-	TRBJ1-1	TRBV5-6
CSVPPGSGGAAEQFF	TGCAGCGTCCCCCCGGGGAGCGGGGGGGCCGCTGAGCAGTTCTTC	-	TRBD2	TRBJ2-1	TRBV29-1
CASSARDRAVTGELFF	TGTGCCAGTAGTGCCCGCGACAGGGCTGTCACCGGGGAGCTGTTTTTT	-	TRBD1	TRBJ2-2	TRBV19
CASSRQGGQPQHF	TGTGCCAGCTCACGACAGGGTGGCCAGCCCCAGCATTTT	-	TRBD1	TRBJ1-5	TRBV18
CASSRGSYNEQFF	TGTGCCAGCAGCCGAGGATCCTACAATGAGCAGTTCTTC	-	-	TRBJ2-1	TRBV7-3
CASSADGPNSPLHF	TGTGCCAGCAGCGCGGACGGACCGAATTCACCCCTCCACTTT	once	-	TRBJ1-6	TRBV9
CASSLETLADTQYF	TGTGCCAGCAGCTTAGAGACTCTAGCAGATACGCAGTATTTT	once	-	TRBJ2-3	TRBV11-2
CASSWTGTGGYEQYF	TGTGCCAGCAGCTGGACCGGGACAGGGGGCTACGAGCAGTACTTC	-	TRBD1	TRBJ2-7	TRBV7-2
CITLDRDTEAFF	TGCATCACTTTAGACAGGGACACTGAAGCTTTCTTT	-	TRBD1	TRBJ1-1	TRBV29-1
CSVLPANTEAFF	TGCAGCGTCCTACCGGCGAACACTGAAGCTTTCTTT	-	-	TRBJ1-1	TRBV29-1
CATSRDLEAGRSDTEAFF	TGTGCCACCAGCAGAGATTTAGAAGCGGGTCGGAGTGACACTGAAGCTTTCTTT	-	-	TRBJ1-1	TRBV15
CASSYHPSYNSPLHF	TGTGCCAGCAGCTACCATCCCTCCTATAATTCACCCCTCCACTTT	-	-	TRBJ1-6	TRBV13
CASSLEALYGYTF	TGTGCCAGCAGCTTAGAAGCCCTCTATGGCTACACCTTC	-	-	TRBJ1-2	TRBV7-9
CASSMIAGGNEQFF	TGTGCCAGTAGTATGATAGCGGGAGGGAATGAGCAGTTCTTC	once	TRBD2	TRBJ2-1	TRBV19
CASSTGFVNNEQFF	TGTGCCAGCAGCACAGGCTTTGTCAACAATGAGCAGTTCTTC	-	-	TRBJ2-1	TRBV7-9
CASSLRGTGMHEQYF	TGTGCCAGCAGCTTGAGAGGGACAGGGATGCACGAGCAGTACTTC	-	TRBD1	TRBJ2-7	TRBV5-4
CASTQDPEAYGYTF	TGTGCCAGCACCCAAGATCCCGAGGCCTATGGCTACACCTTC	few	-	TRBJ1-2	TRBV5-4
CASSSGQGSRNEQFF	TGTGCCAGCAGTTCCGGACAGGGTAGTCGGAATGAGCAGTTCTTC	once	TRBD1	TRBJ2-1	TRBV6-5
CASSVGVPGGSPYEQYF	TGTGCCAGCAGCGTAGGAGTTCCCGGCGGGAGTCCCTACGAGCAGTACTTC	-	TRBD2	TRBJ2-7	TRBV9
CASSLVGEDIQYF	TGCGCCAGCAGCTTGGTGGGGGAGGACATTCAGTACTTC	-	-	TRBJ2-4	TRBV5-1
CASSRGRYGYTF	TGTGCCAGCAGCCGGGGGAGGTATGGCTACACCTTC	-	-	TRBJ1-2	TRBV2
CASSLSGIGVQPQHF	TGTGCCAGCAGCTTGTCGGGAATTGGCGTACAGCCCCAGCATTTT	-	-	TRBJ1-5	TRBV5-6
CAAGTDTQYF	TGTGCCGCGGGCACAGATACGCAGTATTTT	-	-	TRBJ2-3	TRBV10-3
CAWRGTSTGGYTF	TGTGCCTGGAGAGGGACGTCGACCGGTGGCTACACCTTC	once	-	TRBJ1-2	TRBV30
CASSPRDWQETQYF	TGCGCCAGCAGCCCTAGGGACTGGCAAGAGACCCAGTACTTC	-	-	TRBJ2-5	TRBV5-1